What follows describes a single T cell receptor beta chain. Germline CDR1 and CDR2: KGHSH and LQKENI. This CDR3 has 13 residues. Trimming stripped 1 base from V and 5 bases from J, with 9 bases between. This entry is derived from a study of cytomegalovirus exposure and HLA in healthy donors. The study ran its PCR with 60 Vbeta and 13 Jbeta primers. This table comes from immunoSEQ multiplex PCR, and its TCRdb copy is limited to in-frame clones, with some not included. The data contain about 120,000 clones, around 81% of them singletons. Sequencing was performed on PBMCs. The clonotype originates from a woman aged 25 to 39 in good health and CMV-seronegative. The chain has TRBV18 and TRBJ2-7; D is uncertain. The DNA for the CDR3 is TGTGCCAGCTCACCACTGTTTGCGCACGAGCAGTACTTC. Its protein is CASSPLFAHEQYF.